Presented here are 18 T cell receptor beta chains from one specimen sequenced in a study of siplizumab effects on memory and regulatory T cells. Using immunoSEQ multiplex PCR, the repertoire was profiled, and TCRdb retains in-frame clones only, with some absent. The sample lists approximately 100,000 clones; about nine tenths were seen once. The material sequenced was CD4+ T cells sorted from blood. Receptors originate from a human donor in good health. Some clones in this sample may be carry-over from other donors' samples.

The chain carries TRBV29-1 and TRBJ2-2, with 7 bases lining up with TRBD1. CDR3 length: 15 residues. Per the germline V gene, CDR1 is SQVTM and CDR2 is ANQGSEA. Losses at the gene ends were 1 base for V and 9 bases for J; bases not matched to a gene: 11. CDR3 protein: CSVEGATRGLWELFF. CDR3 DNA: TGCAGCGTTGAAGGGGCGACAAGGGGGCTATGGGAGCTGTTTTTT.

This rearrangement joins TRBV11-2 to TRBJ2-3; D not resolved. Trimming removed 2 bases from V and 0 bases from J, with 12 bases in between. The CDR3 spans 16 residues. CDR1 and CDR2 (germline): SGHAT, FQNNGV. Written as DNA, the CDR3 is TGTGCCAGCAGCTTAAATTTGTTTGTCAGCACAGATACGCAGTATTTT. This gives the protein CASSLNLFVSTDTQYF.

This chain links TRBV7-3 with TRBJ2-3; 7 nucleotides line up with TRBD2. The CDR3 sequence is 14 residues long. The J segment lost 6 bases and the V segment lost 5 bases, leaving 8 bases of the junction unmatched. Germline assignment: CDR1 SGHTA and CDR2 FQGTGA. The CDR3 here is CASSPSGRADTQYF. The CDR3 bases are TGTGCCAGCAGCCCGTCAGGGAGGGCGGATACGCAGTATTTT.

The V and J genes are TRBV2 and TRBJ2-3, with 11 bases fitting TRBD2. There are 14 residues in the CDR3. V was pared by 7 bases and J by 4 bases, with 4 bases of the junction left unmatched. The germline CDR1 and CDR2 sequences are SNHLY and FYNNEI. The CDR3 region is CASKKGLAADTQYF. The CDR3 bases are TGTGCCAGCAAAAAGGGACTAGCGGCAGATACGCAGTATTTT.

This clone was detected only a few times. The chain couples TRBV19 to TRBJ1-5; 7 bases are shared with TRBD1. Germline lookup yields CDR1 LNHDA and CDR2 SQIVND (reference sequence). The CDR3 extends over 14 amino acids. The V gene end was trimmed by 5 bases and the J gene end by 6 bases; junction bases not matched to a gene: 7. The CDR3 spells CASSEVGGGQPQHF. In nucleotides, the CDR3 is TGTGCCAGTAGTGAGGTAGGGGGCGGTCAGCCCCAGCATTTT. Together with reference TRBV19 and TRBJ1-5, the CDR3 gives the full variable domain: DGGITQSPKYLFRKEGQNVTLSCEQNLNHDAMYWYRQDPGQGLRLIYYSQIVNDFQKGDIAEGYSVSREKKESFPLTVTSAQKNPTAFYLCASSEVGGGQPQHFGDGTRLSIL.

V usage is TRBV2 and J usage is TRBJ2-7; D perhaps matches TRBD1 (6 bases). The CDR3 has 13 amino acids. Per the germline V gene, CDR1 is SNHLY and CDR2 is FYNNEI. V lost 6 bases and J lost 4, with 13 bases in between. Written as DNA, the CDR3 is TGTGCCAGCAGCTCGTTAGACAGGTACGAGCAGTACTTC. Its translation is CASSSLDRYEQYF.

DNA for the CDR3: TGTGCCAGCAGCTGCCTACAGGGCCTTAACTATGGCTACACCTTC. Its protein is CASSCLQGLNYGYTF. The chain links TRBV11-3 to TRBJ1-2, with D possibly matching TRBD1 (6 bases). Trimming left V 4 bases short and J 1 base short, with 13 bases between. Germline V gene lookup returns CDR1 SGHNT and CDR2 YENEEA. The CDR3 length is 15 residues.

V and J are TRBV15 and TRBJ2-7, with D unclear. V lost 0 bases and J lost 3, with 3 bases in between. The CDR3 runs 12 residues. CDR1 is LNHNV, CDR2 YYDKDF, per germline (reference sequence). CDR3 sequence reads: CATSRDYYEQYF. DNA for the CDR3: TGTGCCACCAGCAGAGACTACTACGAGCAGTACTTC.

This clone occurred once. The rearrangement uses TRBV18 and TRBJ2-5; D might be TRBD1 (7 bases). Between the trimmed V and J ends, which lost 1 base and 2 bases, there was a span of 11 bases. The germline V gene has CDR1 KGHSH and CDR2 LQKENI. CDR3 length: 15 amino acids. The CDR3, as DNA: TGTGCCAGCTCACCACTGGCAGGGGGGCAAGAGACCCAGTACTTC. Protein product: CASSPLAGGQETQYF.

V and J are TRBV28 and TRBJ2-2; tentative D call: TRBD1 (5 bases). Germline CDR1 and CDR2: MDHEN and SYDVKM. Trimming removed 8 bases from V and 7 bases from J, with 14 bases in between. The CDR3 covers 13 residues. The CDR3 sequence is CASLGPKGGELFF. The CDR3 DNA sequence: TGTGCCAGCCTGGGGCCCAAGGGCGGGGAGCTGTTTTTT.

V gene TRBV15 combines with J gene TRBJ1-2; D uncertain. V lost 5 bases, J lost 4 bases, and 8 bases lay in between. Germline CDR1 LNHNV, CDR2 YYDKDF (reference sequence). This CDR3 is built from 12 residues. Here the CDR3 DNA reads TGTGCCACCAGCGAAGACGGCTATGGCTACACCTTC. Translation gives CATSEDGYGYTF.

This sequence joins TRBV6-4 and TRBJ2-7, with TRBD2 identical over 11 bases. In germline, CDR1 is MRHNA, CDR2 SNTAGT. V lost 5 bases, J lost 4 bases, and 13 bases stayed unmatched. The CDR3 has 17 residues. As DNA, the CDR3 is TGTGCCAGCAGTTACCCCACTAGCGGGAGAGGGTTTTACGAGCAGTACTTC. This codes for CASSYPTSGRGFYEQYF.

The rearrangement links TRBV4-1 to TRBJ2-5, with D tentatively TRBD1 or TRBD2 (6 bases each). The CDR3 covers 14 residues. Trimming shortened V by 4 bases and J by 5 bases, and 14 bases separated the two germline ends. Germline CDR1 MGHRA, CDR2 YSYEKL. In DNA, the CDR3 is TGCGCCAGCAGCCCGCCGGGGGCTGATGAGACCCAGTACTTC. Its protein product is CASSPPGADETQYF.

This chain uses TRBV5-1 with TRBJ2-2, with 8 nucleotides matching TRBD1. Germline CDR1 reads SGHRS; CDR2 reads YFSETQ. V was pared by 4 bases and J by 3 bases, with 5 bases of the junction left unmatched. This CDR3 has 15 residues. DNA for the CDR3: TGCGCCAGCAGCGTGGACAGGGTGGACACCGGGGAGCTGTTTTTT. Protein: CASSVDRVDTGELFF. Using reference TRBV5-1 and TRBJ2-2 for the parts outside the CDR3, the full variable domain is KAGVTQTPRYLIKTRGQQVTLSCSPISGHRSVSWYQQTPGQGLQFLFEYFSETQRNKGNFPGRFSGRQFSNSRSEMNVSTLELGDSALYLCASSVDRVDTGELFFGEGSRLTVL.

This clone was observed once. This rearrangement joins TRBV27 to TRBJ1-3; D unclear. The V end lost 0 bases, the J end lost 8 bases, and 14 bases lay between the germline ends. This CDR3 spans 15 amino acids. Germline V gives CDR1 MNHEY, CDR2 SMNVEV (reference sequence). The CDR3 sequence is CASSLSWRAGYTIYF. The CDR3 DNA sequence: TGTGCCAGCAGTTTATCGTGGAGGGCCGGGTACACCATATATTTT.

This chain connects TRBV11-3 to TRBJ1-5; D perhaps matches TRBD1 (5 bases). V was trimmed by 1 base and J by 0 bases, leaving 13 bases between them. The CDR3 loop spans 17 amino acids. Germline-derived CDR1 and CDR2 are SGHNT and YENEEA. CDR3 loop: CASSLVGGPYSNQPQHF. CDR3 in DNA: TGTGCCAGCAGCTTAGTGGGGGGACCATATAGCAATCAGCCCCAGCATTTT.

The chain recombines TRBV5-5 with TRBJ2-3, with 7 bases identical to TRBD2. Germline CDR1 SGHKS, CDR2 YYEKEE (reference sequence). The trim removed 1 base at V and 3 bases at J, leaving 2 bases unmatched. The CDR3 spans 14 residues. The CDR3 DNA sequence: TGTGCCAGCAGCTTGAGACTAGCTACAGATACGCAGTATTTT. Amino acid sequence: CASSLRLATDTQYF.

This chain connects TRBV6-1 to TRBJ2-1; D is undetermined. The CDR3 sequence is 12 residues long. Trimming shortened V by 1 base and J by 7 bases, and 5 bases separated the two germline ends. Germline values: CDR1 MNHNS, CDR2 SASEGT. CDR3 residues: CASSEVGNEQFF. The CDR3 DNA reads TGTGCCAGCAGTGAAGTCGGGAATGAGCAGTTCTTC.